The 31 T cell receptor beta chains below come from one sample, sequenced in a study of sequential checkpoint blockade in melanoma. The treatment here: randomized to nivolumab then ipilimumab (arm A) or the reverse (arm B). Produced via immunoSEQ multiplex PCR; TCRdb's table is partial and in-frame only. Among fewer than 15,000 clones, roughly four fifths were seen once, and the ten largest hold 15% to 20%. Material: CD8+ T cells sorted from blood (inferred from file names), obtained from a patient given nivolumab and ipilimumab in sequence. These receptors were obtained from a human donor with melanoma.

The chain carries TRBV6-6 and TRBJ2-7; 7 bases map to TRBD1. This CDR3 comprises 14 residues. Germline V gene data show CDR1 as MNHNY and CDR2 as SVGAGI (reference sequence). Trimming cost V 5 bases and J 0 bases; bases outside gene matches: 4. The CDR3 DNA reads as TGTGCCAGCAGTCACTGGGACAGCTCCTACGAGCAGTACTTC. Protein sequence: CASSHWDSSYEQYF.

By frequency in the sample, this clone is large. The genes are TRBV6-4 and TRBJ2-1, with 8 bases aligning to TRBD2. Germline assignment: CDR1 MRHNA and CDR2 SNTAGT. This CDR3 region has 14 residues. The V and J ends lost 5 bases and 8 bases, in that order; junction bases with no gene match: 8. CDR3 region: CASSQRLASDEQFF. As DNA, the CDR3 is TGTGCCAGCAGTCAACGACTAGCGTCGGATGAGCAGTTCTTC.

This chain links TRBV7-9 with TRBJ2-7; D may be TRBD1 (7 bases). The V and J ends lost 6 bases and 11 bases respectively, with 14 bases between them. Per the germline V gene, CDR1 is SEHNR and CDR2 is FQNEAQ (reference sequence). The CDR3 covers 11 residues. CDR3 in amino acids: CASSPRDRKYF. CDR3 nucleotide sequence: TGTGCCAGCAGTCCGCGGGACAGAAAGTACTTC.

This clone was found once. The rearrangement joins TRBV4-1 to TRBJ2-7, with 7 bases fitting TRBD1. The CDR3 is 15 residues long. V shed 0 bases and J 5 bases; nucleotides not matched to a gene: 7. CDR1 and CDR2 from the germline V gene are MGHRA and YSYEKL. The CDR3, as DNA: TGCGCCAGCAGCCAAGATCGACAGGGAAGGGACGAGCAGTACTTC. Translating it yields CASSQDRQGRDEQYF.

The chain has TRBV7-2 and TRBJ1-6; TRBD1 matches 12 bases. V lost 1 base and J lost 10; bases outside the gene matches: 8. The germline V gene encodes CDR1 SGHTA and CDR2 FQGNSA. CDR3 length: 17 amino acids. DNA of the CDR3: TGTGCCAGCAGCTTAGTCGGGACAGGGGGCAGTAAATCACCCCTCCACTTT. It encodes CASSLVGTGGSKSPLHF.

The J gene is TRBJ2-1, the V gene TRBV5-1, with 7 nucleotides matching TRBD2. Trimming removed 2 bases from V and 5 bases from J; junction bases left unmatched: 7. The CDR3 is 15 amino acids. CDR1 SGHRS and CDR2 YFSETQ come from the germline V gene. The CDR3 reads CASSLGRERDNEQFF. As DNA, the CDR3 is TGCGCCAGCAGCTTAGGGCGGGAGCGGGACAATGAGCAGTTCTTC. The entire variable domain, with the rest obtained from reference TRBV5-1 and TRBJ2-1, is as follows: KAGVTQTPRYLIKTRGQQVTLSCSPISGHRSVSWYQQTPGQGLQFLFEYFSETQRNKGNFPGRFSGRQFSNSRSEMNVSTLELGDSALYLCASSLGRERDNEQFFGPGTRLTVL.

The chain links TRBV28 to TRBJ2-2; D is possibly TRBD1 (6 bases). Trimming left V 6 bases short and J 3 bases short, with 14 bases between. This CDR3 comprises 15 residues. Germline V gene lookup returns CDR1 MDHEN and CDR2 SYDVKM. The CDR3 DNA sequence: TGTGCCAGCAGCCCTGGGACACAACACACCGGGGAGCTGTTTTTT. Its translation: CASSPGTQHTGELFF. The complete variable domain, with remaining parts taken from reference TRBV28 and TRBJ2-2, reads DVKVTQSSRYLVKRTGEKVFLECVQDMDHENMFWYRQDPGLGLRLIYFSYDVKMKEKGDIPEGYSVSREKKERFSLILESASTNQTSMYLCASSPGTQHTGELFFGEGSRLTVL.

This clone counts as large. V gene TRBV10-3 combines with J gene TRBJ1-2; perhaps TRBD1 as D (6 bases). Trimming pared 4 bases from V and 7 bases from J, leaving 10 bases between. This CDR3 contains 12 residues. Germline V gene data show CDR1 as ENHRY and CDR2 as SYGVKD. The CDR3 nucleotides read TGTGCCATCAGTGGACAGGTTCCTGGCTACACCTTC. Protein sequence: CAISGQVPGYTF.

This clone occurred a few times. The chain links TRBV15 to TRBJ2-5; 13 bases fit TRBD2. Germline-derived CDR1 and CDR2 are LNHNV and YYDKDF (reference sequence). The V gene end was trimmed by 0 bases and the J gene end by 1 base; junction bases not matched to a gene: 2. There are 17 residues in the CDR3. CDR3 in DNA: TGTGCCACCAGCAGAGAGGGACTAGCGGGGATCCAAGAGACCCAGTACTTC. This gives the protein CATSREGLAGIQETQYF.

The chain is built from TRBV5-6 and TRBJ2-1, with 11 bases identical to TRBD2. This CDR3 has 17 amino acids. The germline gives CDR1 SGHDT, CDR2 YYEEEE. Germline trimming cut 4 bases from V and 9 bases from J; bases unmatched to any gene: 15. CDR3 amino acids: CASSLTAYSGRAGEQFF. CDR3 coding DNA: TGTGCCAGCAGCCTAACGGCCTATAGCGGGAGGGCCGGTGAGCAGTTCTTC. The variable domain in full, completed from reference TRBV5-6 and TRBJ2-1, reads DAGVTQSPTHLIKTRGQQVTLRCSPKSGHDTVSWYQQALGQGPQFIFQYYEEEERQRGNFPDRFSGHQFPNYSSELNVNALLLGDSALYLCASSLTAYSGRAGEQFFGPGTRLTVL.

J is TRBJ2-7 and V is TRBV6-6; D possibly corresponds to TRBD2 (6 bases). CDR1 is MNHNY, CDR2 SVGAGI, per germline (reference sequence). CDR3 length: 16 amino acids. Trimming pared 0 bases from V and 7 bases from J, leaving 19 bases between. The CDR3 spells CASSYSTGDVLSEQYF. As DNA, the CDR3 is TGTGCCAGCAGTTACTCGACGGGGGACGTCCTATCAGAGCAGTACTTC.

This clone was detected only a few times. Here the CDR3 DNA reads TGTGCCAGCAGCCCCGGACAGGGAACGAACACCGGGGAGCTGTTTTTT. Its translation is CASSPGQGTNTGELFF. The V and J genes are TRBV7-9 and TRBJ2-2; 8 positions agree with TRBD1. Germline values: CDR1 SEHNR, CDR2 FQNEAQ (reference sequence). CDR3 length equals 16 residues. V gave up 5 bases and J gave up 0 bases; unmatched junction bases: 5.

This clone is categorized as large. The gene calls are TRBV10-2 and TRBJ1-5; 9 positions match TRBD1. The V gene end was trimmed by 8 bases and the J gene end by 1 base; junction bases not matched to a gene: 6. The V gene's germline CDR1 is WSHSY and CDR2 SAAADI. CDR3 length: 15 residues. This chain's CDR3 is CASGGDRVSNQPQHF. CDR3 nucleotide sequence: TGCGCCAGCGGGGGGGACAGGGTGAGCAATCAGCCCCAGCATTTT.

About this clone itself: Other DNA sequences of this sample code for an identical CDR3. The chain combines TRBV7-9 with TRBJ2-3; D possibly corresponds to TRBD2 (6 bases). The CDR3 spans 15 residues. Germline CDR1 is SEHNR and CDR2 is FQNEAQ (reference sequence). V gave up 5 bases and J gave up 0 bases, with 12 bases separating them. The CDR3 reads CASSPRGVSTDTQYF. CDR3 sequence (DNA): TGTGCCAGCAGCCCGCGCGGGGTAAGCACAGATACGCAGTATTTT.

The V gene is TRBV9, the J gene TRBJ1-4, with 7 bases aligning to TRBD1. Germline V gene sequence: CDR1 SGDLS, CDR2 YYNGEE. V shed 3 bases, J shed 4 bases, and the junction held 6 bases outside the gene matches. CDR3 length: 15 amino acids. The CDR3 here is CASSGSGTVNEKLFF. The CDR3 DNA reads TGTGCCAGCAGCGGATCCGGGACAGTTAATGAAAAACTGTTTTTT.

V and J are TRBV27 and TRBJ1-6, with D uncertain. Germline CDR1 reads MNHEY; CDR2 reads SMNVEV (reference sequence). The CDR3 length is 15 residues. Trimming took off 2 bases at V and 3 bases at J, with 8 bases between the two ends. CDR3 residues: CASSLERRYNSPLHF. The CDR3 nucleotides read TGTGCCAGCAGTTTAGAGCGTCGCTATAATTCACCCCTCCACTTT.

The chain's CDR3 is CASSSKDRGGETQYF. The CDR3 DNA sequence: TGTGCCAGCAGCTCAAAGGACAGGGGAGGAGAGACCCAGTACTTC. The V and J genes are TRBV7-9 and TRBJ2-5; 9 bases map to TRBD1. The trim removed 4 bases at V and 4 bases at J, leaving 7 bases unmatched. Germline V gene data show CDR1 as SEHNR and CDR2 as FQNEAQ (reference sequence). The CDR3 extends over 15 amino acids.

This chain connects TRBV1 to TRBJ2-6; TRBD1 is the table's D call and was not checked against the DNA. TRBV1 is assigned pseudogene status. This CDR3 has 18 residues. The CDR3 DNA reads TGCACCAGCAGTACAAACAGTTTTGCACAAAGTCGGGCCAACGTCCTGACTTTC. This gives the protein CTSSTNSFAQSRANVLTF.

This chain links TRBV13 with TRBJ2-1; D uncertain. This CDR3 contains 13 residues. From germline, CDR1 is PRHDT and CDR2 FYEKMQ (reference sequence). Trimming removed 1 base at V and 14 bases at J, with 15 bases between. CDR3 residues: CASSLEGRQVEFF. The CDR3 DNA reads TGTGCCAGCAGCTTAGAAGGCCGGCAGGTTGAGTTCTTC.

This clone is a singleton in its sample. The rearrangement uses TRBV28 and TRBJ2-3, with 15 bases fitting TRBD2. The CDR3 runs 18 residues. V dropped 4 bases and J dropped 1; count of bases not matched to a gene: 6. CDR1 and CDR2 from the germline V gene are MDHEN and SYDVKM. The CDR3 sequence: CASSSGLAGGPGTDTQYF. Here the CDR3 DNA reads TGTGCCAGCAGTTCTGGACTAGCGGGAGGGCCGGGCACAGATACGCAGTATTTT.

The rearrangement joins TRBV6-5 to TRBJ2-7, with 11 bases matching TRBD2. This CDR3 comprises 14 residues. CDR1 MNHEY and CDR2 SVGAGI come from the germline V gene. The junction had 8 bases not matched to a gene; V was cut back by 6 bases and J by 7 bases. The CDR3 loop reads CASSVAGGREEQYF. DNA of the CDR3: TGTGCCAGCAGCGTAGCGGGGGGGCGGGAAGAGCAGTACTTC.

A remark on this clone: The same CDR3 also results from other DNA sequences found in this sample. This sequence joins TRBV10-3 and TRBJ2-7; no clear D. CDR1 ENHRY and CDR2 SYGVKD come from the germline V gene. V lost 2 bases, J lost 3 bases, and 5 bases lay in between. The CDR3 totals 12 residues. The CDR3, as DNA: TGTGCCATCAGTGAGGCAGACTACGAGCAGTACTTC. The encoded protein is CAISEADYEQYF.

The CDR3 DNA is TGTGCCAGCAGCGTAGACAGGGGGTATGGCTACACCTTC. Protein: CASSVDRGYGYTF. The J gene is TRBJ1-2, the V gene TRBV9; TRBD1 aligns across 8 bases. The V gene end was trimmed by 0 bases and the J gene end by 5 bases; junction bases not matched to a gene: 0. The germline V gene encodes CDR1 SGDLS and CDR2 YYNGEE. There are 13 residues in the CDR3.

The rearrangement uses TRBV2 and TRBJ2-2; 12 bases agree with TRBD2. The CDR3 spans 17 residues. The V and J ends lost 5 bases and 7 bases, in that order; junction bases with no gene match: 11. Germline V lookup: CDR1 SNHLY, CDR2 FYNNEI. The DNA of the CDR3 is TGTGCCAGCAGTCAAAGGACTAGCGGGAAGAACGGCGGGGAGCTGTTTTTT. Residues: CASSQRTSGKNGGELFF.

V gene TRBV7-9 combines with J gene TRBJ2-7; D possibly corresponds to TRBD1 (6 bases). CDR1 and CDR2 from the germline V gene are SEHNR and FQNEAQ (reference sequence). This CDR3 comprises 15 residues. Trimming took off 1 base at V and 2 bases at J, with 12 bases between the two ends. CDR3 sequence reads: CASSLDSGAPYEQYF. CDR3 in DNA: TGTGCCAGCAGCTTAGATTCAGGGGCCCCCTACGAGCAGTACTTC.

V and J are TRBV5-1 and TRBJ2-7; D remains ambiguous. The V gene lost 0 bases and the J gene lost 6 bases, with 7 bases spanning the gap. Germline CDR1 SGHRS, CDR2 YFSETQ. The CDR3 has 12 amino acids. CDR3 in amino acids: CASSLDSPEQYF. The CDR3 coding sequence is TGCGCCAGCAGCTTGGACTCCCCCGAGCAGTACTTC.

The chain is built from TRBV7-3 and TRBJ2-1; 7 positions agree with TRBD2. V was pared by 2 bases and J by 4 bases, with 5 bases of the junction left unmatched. Germline V gene data show CDR1 as SGHTA and CDR2 as FQGTGA. CDR3 length: 15 amino acids. CDR3 residues: CASSLGGGLYNEQFF. Written as DNA, the CDR3 is TGTGCCAGCAGCTTAGGCGGGGGACTATACAATGAGCAGTTCTTC.

The chain couples TRBV9 to TRBJ2-1; D unresolved. Deletions cut 4 bases from V and 0 bases from J, with 11 bases between. The CDR3 length is 15 residues. The germline gives CDR1 SGDLS, CDR2 YYNGEE. CDR3 bases: TGTGCCAGCAGCTCCAATCGCGCCTCCTACAATGAGCAGTTCTTC. This gives the protein CASSSNRASYNEQFF.

The chain combines TRBV2 with TRBJ2-7, with TRBD1 as a possible D gene (7 bases). The CDR3 length is 15 residues. Trimming stripped 3 bases from V and 4 bases from J, with 16 bases between. The germline gives CDR1 SNHLY, CDR2 FYNNEI. CDR3 protein: CASSEGQGEDYEQYF. DNA of the CDR3: TGTGCCAGCAGTGAGGGTCAGGGGGAGGATTACGAGCAGTACTTC.

The V call is TRBV7-9, the J call TRBJ1-2; D is perhaps TRBD1 (6 bases). Trimming shortened V by 5 bases and J by 8 bases, and 15 bases separated the two germline ends. CDR3 length: 13 residues. Germline CDR1 is SEHNR and CDR2 is FQNEAQ (reference sequence). CDR3 in DNA: TGTGCCAGCAGCCCCCAGGGGTTAAGAGGCTACACCTTC. Residues: CASSPQGLRGYTF.

Concerning this clone itself: The same CDR3 is also encoded by other DNA sequences in this sample. The chain recombines TRBV7-9 with TRBJ2-3; maybe TRBD1 (5 bases). Germline lookup yields CDR1 SEHNR and CDR2 FQNEAQ (reference sequence). V was clipped by 5 bases and J by 3 bases, with 15 bases between them. This CDR3 region has 15 residues. This CDR3 is CASSPAGISTDTQYF. In DNA form, the CDR3 reads TGTGCCAGCAGCCCGGCAGGGATATCTACAGATACGCAGTATTTT.